This TCR beta chain was recovered during a study of T cell changes during pregnancy in multiple sclerosis (dated by TCRdb to about 2019). Background for the entire study: Changes in the T cell repertoire over the course of pregnancy were examined in this study in women with multiple sclerosis.

About this clone: Its cognate antigen has yet to be identified. No qualities accompany the bases; no much larger clone lies one base away.

Per the germline V gene (reference sequence), LNHDA is the CDR1 and SQIVND is the CDR2. Its CDR3 holds 19 amino acids, cysteine through phenylalanine. The entry retains the CDR3 DNA only, 57 bases that are in frame from base 1. The germline ends are 29 bases apart after V is trimmed by 3 bases and J by 6 bases. Receptor amplification or capture employed the immunoSEQ multiplex PCR assay. In its TCRdb copy, this immuneACCESS table keeps in-frame sequences only and misses some clones. Where compared with another copy, unresolved V genes explain less than half of these, and the others have no known cause. For this sample there are roughly 49,000 clones; 85% to 95% appear just once. The biggest ten clones account for around 0.9% of the sample.

The source is a female donor with multiple sclerosis, enrolled in a pregnancy study. The specimen was peripheral blood, collected after pregnancy. In this chain, TRBV19 is recombined with TRBJ1-1, with a tentative D gene TRBD1 over 5 matching bases. The sequenced DNA is TGTGCCAGTAGTATCCTCGGGGGGTTGATGACGAGAATTGCCCCTGAAGCTTTCTTT. It encodes CASSILGGLMTRIAPEAFF.